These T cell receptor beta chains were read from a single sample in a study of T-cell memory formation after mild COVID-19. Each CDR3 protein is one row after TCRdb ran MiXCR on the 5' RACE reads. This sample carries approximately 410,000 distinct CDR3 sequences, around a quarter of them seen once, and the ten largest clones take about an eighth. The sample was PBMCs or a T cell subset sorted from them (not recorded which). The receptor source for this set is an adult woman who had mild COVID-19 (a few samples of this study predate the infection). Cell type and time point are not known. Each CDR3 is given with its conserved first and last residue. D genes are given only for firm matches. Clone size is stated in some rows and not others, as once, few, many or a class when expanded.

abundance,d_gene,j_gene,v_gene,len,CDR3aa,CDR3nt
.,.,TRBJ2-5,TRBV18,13,CASSPRPVETQYF,TGTGCCAGCTCACCACGACCGGTCGAGACCCAGTACTTC
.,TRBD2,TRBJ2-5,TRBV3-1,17,CASSQEPLAGGGETQYF,TGTGCCAGCAGCCAAGAACCGCTAGCGGGAGGTGGGGAGACCCAGTACTTC
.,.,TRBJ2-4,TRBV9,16,CASSTDRWGAKNIQYF,TGTGCCAGCAGCACAGACAGGTGGGGGGCCAAAAACATTCAGTACTTC
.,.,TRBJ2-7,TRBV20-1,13,CSAGKTTWYEQYF,TGCAGTGCCGGAAAGACTACTTGGTACGAGCAGTACTTC
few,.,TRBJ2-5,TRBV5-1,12,CASSLPEETQYF,TGCGCCAGCAGCTTGCCCGAAGAGACCCAGTACTTC
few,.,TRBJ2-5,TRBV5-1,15,CASRGGEAPQETQYF,TGCGCCAGCCGAGGGGGGGAGGCCCCCCAAGAGACCCAGTACTTC
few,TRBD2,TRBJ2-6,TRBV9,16,CASSSGLASGANVLTF,TGTGCCAGCAGCTCGGGACTAGCCTCTGGGGCCAACGTCCTGACTTTC
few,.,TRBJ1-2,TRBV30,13,CAWGRETNYGYTF,TGTGCCTGGGGAAGGGAGACCAACTATGGCTACACCTTC
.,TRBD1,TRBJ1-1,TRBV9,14,CASSVGGTGTEAFF,TGTGCCAGCAGCGTTGGAGGGACAGGCACTGAAGCTTTCTTT
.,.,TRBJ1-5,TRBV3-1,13,CASSQASNQPQHF,TGTGCCAGCAGCCAAGCGTCGAATCAGCCCCAGCATTTT
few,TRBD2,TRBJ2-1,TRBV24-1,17,CATSDLKPGGPLHEQFF,TGTGCCACCAGTGATTTGAAACCGGGAGGTCCCCTCCATGAGCAGTTCTTC
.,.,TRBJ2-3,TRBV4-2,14,CASSQAILADTQYF,TGTGCCAGCAGCCAAGCCATACTAGCTGATACGCAGTATTTT
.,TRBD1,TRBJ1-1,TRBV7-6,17,CASSLVGGTGLLTEAFF,TGTGCCAGCAGCTTAGTTGGCGGGACAGGGTTGTTAACTGAAGCTTTCTTT
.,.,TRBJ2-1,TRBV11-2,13,CASSLEALSEQFF,TGTGCCAGCAGCTTAGAAGCGCTGAGCGAGCAGTTCTTC
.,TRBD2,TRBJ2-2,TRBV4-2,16,CASSQVTSGNTGELFF,TGTGCCAGCAGCCAAGTGACTAGCGGGAACACCGGGGAGCTGTTTTTT
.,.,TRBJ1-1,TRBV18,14,CASSPRWADTEAFF,TGTGCCAGCTCACCAAGATGGGCCGACACTGAAGCTTTCTTT
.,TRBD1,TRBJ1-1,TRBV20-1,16,CSAREIGTGMNTEAFF,TGCAGTGCTAGGGAGATCGGGACAGGGATGAACACTGAAGCTTTCTTT
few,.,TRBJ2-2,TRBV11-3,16,CASSPRGGSDTGELFF,TGTGCCAGCAGCCCGAGGGGCGGGTCCGACACCGGGGAGCTGTTTTTT
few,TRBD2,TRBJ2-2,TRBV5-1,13,CASYSGVTGELFF,TGCGCCAGTTATAGCGGGGTCACCGGGGAGCTGTTTTTT
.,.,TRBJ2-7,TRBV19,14,CASSIWDNSYEQYF,TGTGCCAGTAGTATATGGGACAACTCCTACGAGCAGTACTTC
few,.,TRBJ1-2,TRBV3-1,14,CASSPGFSGYGYTF,TGTGCCAGCAGCCCAGGGTTTAGTGGCTATGGCTACACCTTC
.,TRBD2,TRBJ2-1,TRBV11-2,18,CASSLDIRLAGDNNEQFF,TGTGCCAGCAGCTTAGATATTAGGCTAGCGGGAGACAACAATGAGCAGTTCTTC
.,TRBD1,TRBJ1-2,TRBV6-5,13,CASSPQGASSYTF,TGTGCCAGCAGTCCACAGGGGGCTTCTAGCTACACCTTC
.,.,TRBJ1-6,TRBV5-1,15,CASSFTTGGNSPLHF,TGCGCCAGCAGCTTCACAACGGGAGGCAATTCACCCCTCCACTTT
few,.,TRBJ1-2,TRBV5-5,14,CASSLGGGIYGYTF,TGTGCCAGCAGCTTGGGAGGAGGAATCTATGGCTACACCTTC
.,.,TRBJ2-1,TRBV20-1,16,CSAPPGGGFSYNEQFF,TGCAGTGCTCCGCCGGGAGGGGGCTTCTCCTACAATGAGCAGTTCTTC
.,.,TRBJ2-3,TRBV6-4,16,CASSHRWTDSTDTQYF,TGTGCCAGCAGCCATCGATGGACAGATAGCACAGATACGCAGTATTTT